This is a list of T cell receptor beta chains from one sample in a study of PD-L1 blockade in urothelial cancer. Repertoires were generated with immunoSEQ multiplex PCR, while TCRdb's copy carries only in-frame clones and drops some. The repertoire holds about 84,000 clones, about 80% seen once, with 9% to 9.5% in the top ten. Material: PBMCs, obtained around atezolizumab (anti-PD-L1) treatment. The receptors originated from a man between 65 and 80 years old with urothelial cancer. The conserved cysteine and the conserved F or W are not part of the CDR3 here.

v_gene	j_gene	CDR3aa
TRBV6-5	TRBJ1-2	ASQVTQGGYT
TRBV29-1	TRBJ1-3	SVELAERQGNTIY
TRBV6-5	TRBJ2-1	ASSLAGGTYNEQF
TRBV5-8	TRBJ1-2	ASSWTGTLGYT
TRBV30	TRBJ2-7	AWKGSGLGEQY
TRBV5-6	TRBJ2-7	ASSLFPSGGYLSYEQY
TRBV5-1	TRBJ1-1	ASSLGAQGNTEAF
TRBV7-9	TRBJ2-7	ASTGTGGAWYEQY
TRBV9	TRBJ2-2	ASSFGDYPIGELF
TRBV5-4	TRBJ2-7	ASSLGPPRQRGAYEQY
TRBV29-1	TRBJ1-1	SVGDRWDTEAF
TRBV4-3	TRBJ2-2	ASSQDGGGIGELF
TRBV11-3	TRBJ2-5	ASSPRASGSEETQY
TRBV6-4	TRBJ1-1	ASRRTGNTEAF
TRBV19	TRBJ1-3	ASRRGTGGNTIY
TRBV25-1	TRBJ2-6	ASSERSGANVLT
TRBV18	TRBJ2-7	ASSPPTGGGYEQY
TRBV28	TRBJ1-5	ATTRGGDQPQH
TRBV9	TRBJ2-5	ASSVQGTGGETQY
TRBV29-1	TRBJ2-2	SVAGTSTGELF
TRBV6-1	TRBJ2-3	ASSDGMGWSSSTDTQY
TRBV5-5	TRBJ1-2	ASSLAGTGSGYT
TRBV11-2	TRBJ1-1	ASSPSLGGEPYTEAF